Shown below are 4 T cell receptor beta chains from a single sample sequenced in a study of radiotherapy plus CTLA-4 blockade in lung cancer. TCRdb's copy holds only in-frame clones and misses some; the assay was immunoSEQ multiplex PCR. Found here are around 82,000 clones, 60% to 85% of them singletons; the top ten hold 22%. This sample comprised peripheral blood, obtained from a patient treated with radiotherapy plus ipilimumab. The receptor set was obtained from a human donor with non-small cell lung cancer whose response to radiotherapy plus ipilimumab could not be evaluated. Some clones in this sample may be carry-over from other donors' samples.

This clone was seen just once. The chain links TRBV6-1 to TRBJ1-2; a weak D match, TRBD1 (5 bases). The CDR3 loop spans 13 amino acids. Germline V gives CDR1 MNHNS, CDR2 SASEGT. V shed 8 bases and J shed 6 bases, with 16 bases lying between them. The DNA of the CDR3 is TGTGCCAGCGAAAGTCCAGGGATGCATGGCTACACCTTC. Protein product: CASESPGMHGYTF.

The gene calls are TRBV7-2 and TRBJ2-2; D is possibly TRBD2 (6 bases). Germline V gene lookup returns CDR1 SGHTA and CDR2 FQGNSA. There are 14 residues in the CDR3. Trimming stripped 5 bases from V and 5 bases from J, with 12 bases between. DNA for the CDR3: TGTGCCAGCAGCCCTAGACGGGGGACCGGGGAGCTGTTTTTT. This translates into CASSPRRGTGELFF.

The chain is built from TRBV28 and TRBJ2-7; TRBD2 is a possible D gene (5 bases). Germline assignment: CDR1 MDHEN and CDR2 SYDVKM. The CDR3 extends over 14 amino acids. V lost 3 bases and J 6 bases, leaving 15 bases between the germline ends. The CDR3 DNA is TGTGCCAGCAGTTTTGGACTCCGGGCGGTCGAGCAGTACTTC. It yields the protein CASSFGLRAVEQYF.

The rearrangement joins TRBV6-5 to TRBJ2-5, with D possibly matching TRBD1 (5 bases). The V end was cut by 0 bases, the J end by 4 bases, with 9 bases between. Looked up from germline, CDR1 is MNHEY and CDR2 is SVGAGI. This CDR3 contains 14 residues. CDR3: CASSYSRTRETQYF. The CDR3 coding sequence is TGTGCCAGCAGTTACTCCCGGACAAGAGAGACCCAGTACTTC.